A single sample gave rise to the 26 T cell receptor beta chains below, sequenced in a study of cytomegalovirus exposure and HLA in healthy donors. PCR involved 60 Vbeta and 13 Jbeta primers. The repertoire was sequenced with immunoSEQ multiplex PCR; TCRdb's copy has only in-frame clones and lacks some. The repertoire has more than 85,000 clones, about 73% of them found once; the top ten carry around 1.2%. The sample was PBMCs. These receptors were taken from a woman aged 25 to 39 in good health and CMV-seronegative.

The genes are TRBV6-5 and TRBJ2-1, with a weak D call TRBD2 (6 bases). Germline CDR1 is MNHEY and CDR2 is SVGAGI. Trimming cost V 7 bases and J 14 bases, with 15 bases left between them. The CDR3 runs to 11 residues. The CDR3 is CASMGDGEEFF. The DNA for the CDR3 is TGTGCCAGCATGGGTGATGGGGAGGAGTTCTTC.

The chain couples TRBV18 to TRBJ1-5; 11 bases match TRBD1. V shed 2 bases and J 7 bases; nucleotides not matched to a gene: 1. This CDR3 region has 14 residues. The germline V gene encodes CDR1 KGHSH and CDR2 LQKENI. The CDR3 nucleotides are TGTGCCAGCTCACCAGGGACAGGGGGGCAGCCCCAGCATTTT. Its protein product is CASSPGTGGQPQHF. Looking up the rest from reference TRBV18 and TRBJ1-5 gives the full variable domain: NAGVMQNPRHLVRRRGQEARLRCSPMKGHSHVYWYRQLPEEGLKFMVYLQKENIIDESGMPKERFSAEFPKEGPSILRIQQVVRGDSAAYFCASSPGTGGQPQHFGDGTRLSIL.

The chain recombines TRBV7-2 with TRBJ1-2; no reliable D call. The V gene's germline CDR1 is SGHTA and CDR2 FQGNSA. V lost 4 bases to trimming and J lost 4 bases, with 13 bases between them. This CDR3 region has 14 residues. CDR3 loop: CASSSPLAGYGYTF. The CDR3 DNA reads TGTGCCAGCAGCTCCCCCCTGGCGGGCTATGGCTACACCTTC.

The CDR3 region has the DNA TGTGCCAGCAGCTTGCGCAGGGTTTACGAGCAGTACTTC. Its translation is CASSLRRVYEQYF. The chain recombines TRBV11-2 with TRBJ2-7; tentative D call: TRBD1 (5 bases). The germline gives CDR1 SGHAT, CDR2 FQNNGV. V was shortened by 3 bases and J by 4 bases, with 10 bases between the two germline ends. The CDR3 covers 13 residues.

This clone was detected once. V usage is TRBV28 and J usage is TRBJ1-4; a possible D gene is TRBD1 (5 bases). In germline, CDR1 is MDHEN, CDR2 SYDVKM. V lost 8 bases and J 5 bases, leaving 12 bases between the germline ends. This CDR3 has 13 amino acids. CDR3 nucleotide sequence: TGTGCCAGCGGACCCGGGGGGAATGAAAAACTGTTTTTT. This translates into CASGPGGNEKLFF. Full variable domain (rest looked up from reference TRBV28 and TRBJ1-4): DVKVTQSSRYLVKRTGEKVFLECVQDMDHENMFWYRQDPGLGLRLIYFSYDVKMKEKGDIPEGYSVSREKKERFSLILESASTNQTSMYLCASGPGGNEKLFFGSGTQLSVL.

V is TRBV5-5 and J is TRBJ1-1, with 8 bases that match TRBD1. From germline, CDR1 is SGHKS and CDR2 YYEKEE (reference sequence). V gave up 0 bases and J gave up 2 bases; unmatched junction bases: 6. This CDR3 is built from 16 residues. The CDR3 DNA sequence: TGTGCCAGCAGCTTGGGCCCGGACAGGGCAAACACTGAAGCTTTCTTT. As protein: CASSLGPDRANTEAFF.

The V call is TRBV9, the J call TRBJ2-1; D perhaps matches TRBD2 (6 bases). The germline gives CDR1 SGDLS, CDR2 YYNGEE. Trimming cost V 2 bases and J 7 bases, with 10 bases left between them. The CDR3 is 13 residues long. CDR3 nucleotides: TGTGCCAGCAGCGTGACTAGAGGGAATGAGCAGTTCTTC. It codes for CASSVTRGNEQFF.

This clone was seen a single time. The V call is TRBV29-1, the J call TRBJ2-1, with unresolved D. Trimming shortened V by 2 bases and J by 12 bases, and 11 bases separated the two germline ends. Per germline, CDR1 SQVTM and CDR2 ANQGSEA. The CDR3 consists of 11 residues. DNA of the CDR3: TGCAGCGTTGAAACACGACTGAGGCAGTTCTTC. Protein: CSVETRLRQFF.

The gene calls are TRBV4-3 and TRBJ2-1; a possible D gene is TRBD2 (6 bases). Germline CDR1 LGHNA, CDR2 YSLEER. Deletions cut 0 bases from V and 4 bases from J, with 13 bases between. This CDR3 region has 16 residues. The CDR3 sequence is CASSQEGGAAYNEQFF. DNA for the CDR3: TGCGCCAGCAGCCAAGAAGGCGGGGCCGCATACAATGAGCAGTTCTTC.

The chain combines TRBV5-4 with TRBJ1-1; the D gene is possibly TRBD1 (5 bases). This CDR3 region has 13 residues. The germline V and J ends were trimmed by 0 bases and 8 bases, with 11 bases remaining between them. CDR1 and CDR2 (germline): SGHNT, YYREEE (reference sequence). CDR3: CASSLGRVNEAFF. The CDR3 nucleotides are TGTGCCAGCAGCTTGGGCAGGGTGAACGAAGCTTTCTTT.

The chain links TRBV29-1 to TRBJ2-1; 8 nucleotides line up with TRBD2. V was pared by 4 bases and J by 4 bases, with 12 bases of the junction left unmatched. Germline CDR1 reads SQVTM; CDR2 reads ANQGSEA. The CDR3 has 16 amino acids. CDR3 nucleotides: TGCAGCGTTGTCCCCTTTGCTAGCGGGCAGTACAATGAGCAGTTCTTC. Its translation: CSVVPFASGQYNEQFF.

V gene TRBV7-9 combines with J gene TRBJ2-5, with D unresolved. V lost 5 bases, J lost 5 bases, and 12 bases lay in between. CDR1 and CDR2 (germline): SEHNR, FQNEAQ (reference sequence). The CDR3 contains 13 residues. As DNA, the CDR3 is TGTGCCAGCAGCCGACCCTCCGGGGAGACCCAGTACTTC. Its translation: CASSRPSGETQYF. Full variable domain (rest looked up from reference TRBV7-9 and TRBJ2-5): DTGVSQNPRHKITKRGQNVTFRCDPISEHNRLYWYRQTLGQGPEFLTYFQNEAQLEKSRLLSDRFSAERPKGSFSTLEIQRTEQGDSAMYLCASSRPSGETQYFGPGTRLLVL.

The chain couples TRBV10-3 to TRBJ2-7; 10 bases are shared with TRBD1. J gave up 6 bases and V 5 bases, and 7 bases lay outside the gene matches. This CDR3 region has 14 residues. From germline, CDR1 is ENHRY and CDR2 SYGVKD. CDR3 nucleotides: TGTGCCATCAGTCCGGGACAGGGGAATTTCGAGCAGTACTTC. It yields the protein CAISPGQGNFEQYF.

The gene calls are TRBV5-6 and TRBJ2-1, with 7 bases fitting TRBD1. CDR3 length: 15 residues. Germline V gene sequence: CDR1 SGHDT, CDR2 YYEEEE. Trimming took 4 bases from V and 0 from J; bases not matched to a gene: 4. This CDR3 reads CASSVDRVSYNEQFF. The CDR3 region has the DNA TGTGCCAGCAGCGTCGACAGGGTCTCCTACAATGAGCAGTTCTTC.

The rearrangement links TRBV28 to TRBJ1-2; D not certain. Germline assignment: CDR1 MDHEN and CDR2 SYDVKM. Trimming took 7 bases from V and 7 from J, leaving 22 bases between them. This CDR3 contains 15 residues. Here the CDR3 DNA reads TGTGCCAGCAAAGAATCCCGGCCCTTGACGGGTGGCTACACCTTC. This translates into CASKESRPLTGGYTF.

The chain is built from TRBV7-9 and TRBJ1-1, with 8 bases fitting TRBD1. V lost 4 bases, J lost 5 bases, and 3 bases stayed unmatched. This CDR3 is built from 13 residues. Germline V gene lookup returns CDR1 SEHNR and CDR2 FQNEAQ (reference sequence). The CDR3 DNA reads TGTGCCAGCAGCTACAGGGGGAGGACTGAAGCTTTCTTT. It yields the protein CASSYRGRTEAFF.

The chain carries TRBV6-6 and TRBJ2-1, with D possibly being TRBD2 (8 bases). The CDR3 is made up of 16 amino acids. Germline lookup yields CDR1 MNHNY and CDR2 SVGAGI (reference sequence). Deletions cut 5 bases from V and 8 bases from J, with 22 bases between. The CDR3, as DNA: TGTGCCAGCAGTGTAATGAGGGGGCGCGGGGGGCATGAGCAGTTCTTC. Its protein product is CASSVMRGRGGHEQFF.

This clone was seen only once. This chain uses TRBV6-4 with TRBJ1-6; TRBD1 agrees at 10 bases. With 6 bases clipped from V and 5 bases from J, the junction kept 4 bases outside the gene matches. CDR1 MRHNA and CDR2 SNTAGT come from the germline V gene. This CDR3 has 15 residues. The CDR3 region has the DNA TGTGCCAGCAGGCGGACAGGGGGAAATAATTCACCCCTCCACTTT. It is translated as CASRRTGGNNSPLHF.

The chain combines TRBV11-1 with TRBJ2-1; tentative D call: TRBD2 (6 bases). Per germline, CDR1 SGHAT and CDR2 FQDESV (reference sequence). V gave up 3 bases and J gave up 8 bases, with 8 bases separating them. This CDR3 is built from 12 residues. DNA for the CDR3: TGTGCCAGCAGCTTGACGGGGGATGAGCAGTTCTTC. This gives the protein CASSLTGDEQFF.

This chain uses TRBV7-3 with TRBJ2-2, with D unclear. V was clipped by 2 bases and J by 6 bases, with 4 bases between them. This CDR3 contains 12 residues. CDR1 and CDR2 from the germline V gene are SGHTA and FQGTGA. The chain's CDR3 is CASSLGSGELFF. CDR3 coding DNA: TGTGCCAGCAGCTTAGGCTCCGGGGAGCTGTTTTTT.

A word on this clone: A read error may account for a junction end that differs from germline. At the DNA level, this CDR3 is encoded by other sequences in the same sample as well. The chain joins TRBV9 to TRBJ2-7; D is uncertain. Per the germline V gene, CDR1 is SGDLS and CDR2 is YYNGEE. The CDR3 covers 14 residues. The CDR3 sequence is CASSVEDGEYEQYF. The CDR3 coding sequence is TGTGCCAGCAGCGTAGAAGATGGAGAGTACGAGCAGTACTTT.

This chain uses TRBV7-8 with TRBJ2-6; D gene unclear. The CDR3 length is 13 residues. The V gene lost 5 bases and the J gene lost 4 bases, with 6 bases spanning the gap. Germline V gene data show CDR1 as SGHVS and CDR2 as FQNEAQ. CDR3 in DNA: TGTGCCAGCAGCCCCGTGGGGGCCAACGTCCTGACTTTC. It specifies CASSPVGANVLTF.

The chain combines TRBV6-5 with TRBJ2-7, with 8 bases fitting TRBD2. Germline trimming cut 0 bases from V and 1 base from J; bases unmatched to any gene: 2. This CDR3 is built from 15 residues. Germline CDR1 is MNHEY and CDR2 is SVGAGI. This CDR3 reads CASSYSGTRSYEQYF. CDR3 in DNA: TGTGCCAGCAGTTACTCGGGGACTAGGTCCTACGAGCAGTACTTC.

This sequence joins TRBV4-3 and TRBJ1-4; D is possibly TRBD1 (6 bases). V was trimmed by 0 bases and J by 0 bases, leaving 11 bases between them. The CDR3 covers 17 residues. Looked up from germline, CDR1 is LGHNA and CDR2 is YSLEER. The CDR3 DNA follows: TGCGCCAGCAGCCAAGAACCGCCAGGGGCAACTAATGAAAAACTGTTTTTT. Its translation is CASSQEPPGATNEKLFF.

The V call is TRBV7-2, the J call TRBJ2-1; no definite D call. V lost 0 bases and J 3 bases, leaving 12 bases between the germline ends. This CDR3 spans 16 amino acids. The germline V gene has CDR1 SGHTA and CDR2 FQGNSA. CDR3 DNA sequence: TGTGCCAGCAGCTTAGCGACGGCGGAGATCTACAATGAGCAGTTCTTC. It is translated as CASSLATAEIYNEQFF.

This clone was recorded once. This chain joins TRBV29-1 and TRBJ2-5; 7 bases fit TRBD1. Germline-derived CDR1 and CDR2 are SQVTM and ANQGSEA. This CDR3 has 14 residues. Losses at the gene ends were 6 bases for V and 4 bases for J; bases not matched to a gene: 11. The CDR3 here is CSVPTGPGGETQYF. The DNA of the CDR3 is TGCAGCGTCCCGACAGGGCCCGGAGGAGAGACCCAGTACTTC. The whole variable domain, remainder taken from reference TRBV29-1 and TRBJ2-5, is SAVISQKPSRDICQRGTSLTIQCQVDSQVTMMFWYRQQPGQSLTLIATANQGSEATYESGFVIDKFPISRPNLTFSTLTVSNMSPEDSSIYLCSVPTGPGGETQYFGPGTRLLVL.